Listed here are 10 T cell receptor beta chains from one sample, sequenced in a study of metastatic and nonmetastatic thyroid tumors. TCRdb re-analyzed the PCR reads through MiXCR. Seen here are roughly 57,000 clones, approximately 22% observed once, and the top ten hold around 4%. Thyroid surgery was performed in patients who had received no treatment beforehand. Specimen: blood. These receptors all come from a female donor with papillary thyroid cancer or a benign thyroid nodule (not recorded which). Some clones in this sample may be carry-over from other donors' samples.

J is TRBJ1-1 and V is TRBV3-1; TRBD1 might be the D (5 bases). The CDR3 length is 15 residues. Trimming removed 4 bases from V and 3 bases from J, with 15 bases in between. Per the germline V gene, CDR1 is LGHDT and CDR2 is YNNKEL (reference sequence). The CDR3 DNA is TGTGCCAGCAGCCGGTCAGGGTTCAAGGACACTGAAGCTTTCTTT. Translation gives CASSRSGFKDTEAFF.

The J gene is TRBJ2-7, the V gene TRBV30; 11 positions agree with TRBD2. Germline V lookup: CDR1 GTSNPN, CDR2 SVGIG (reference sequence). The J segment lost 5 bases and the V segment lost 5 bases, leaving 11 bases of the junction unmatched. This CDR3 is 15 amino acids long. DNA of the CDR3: TGTGCCTGGGGACGAATAGCGGGAGGGCACCACGAGCAGTACTTC. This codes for CAWGRIAGGHHEQYF.

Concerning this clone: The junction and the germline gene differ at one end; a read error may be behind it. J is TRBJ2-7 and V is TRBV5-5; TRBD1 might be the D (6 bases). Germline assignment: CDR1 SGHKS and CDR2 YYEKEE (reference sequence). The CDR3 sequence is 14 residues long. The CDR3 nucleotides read TGTGCCAACAGCTTTGGTAATACCAGGACAGCGCAGTACTTC. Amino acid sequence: CANSFGNTRTAQYF.

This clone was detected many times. CDR3 region: CASGLVQAGGEQYF. The CDR3 region has the DNA TGTGCTAGTGGTTTGGTACAGGCGGGGGGCGAGCAGTACTTC. The chain combines TRBV12-5 with TRBJ2-7, with TRBD2 identical over 8 bases. The CDR3 totals 14 residues. With 0 bases clipped from V and 6 bases from J, the junction kept 4 bases outside the gene matches. Germline-derived CDR1 and CDR2 are LGHNT and FRNRAP.

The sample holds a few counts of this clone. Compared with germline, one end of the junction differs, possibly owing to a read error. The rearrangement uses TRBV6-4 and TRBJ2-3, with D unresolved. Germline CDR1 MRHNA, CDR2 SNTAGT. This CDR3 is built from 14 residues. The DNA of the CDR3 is TGTGCCAGCAGTTACTCTAAAGGAATAGATACGCAGTATTTT. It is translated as CASSYSKGIDTQYF.

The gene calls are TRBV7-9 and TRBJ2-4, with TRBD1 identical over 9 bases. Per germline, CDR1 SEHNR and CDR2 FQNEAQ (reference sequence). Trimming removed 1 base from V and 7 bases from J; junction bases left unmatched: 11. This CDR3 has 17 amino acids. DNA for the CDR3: TGTGCCAGCAGCTTAGTAGGATCGGGACAGGGACACAACATTCAGTACTTC. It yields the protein CASSLVGSGQGHNIQYF.

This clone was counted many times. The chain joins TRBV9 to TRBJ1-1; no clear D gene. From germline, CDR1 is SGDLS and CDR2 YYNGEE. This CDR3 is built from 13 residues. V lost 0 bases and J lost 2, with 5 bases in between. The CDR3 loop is CASSVGPNTEAFF. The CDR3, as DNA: TGTGCCAGCAGCGTAGGCCCCAACACTGAAGCTTTCTTT.

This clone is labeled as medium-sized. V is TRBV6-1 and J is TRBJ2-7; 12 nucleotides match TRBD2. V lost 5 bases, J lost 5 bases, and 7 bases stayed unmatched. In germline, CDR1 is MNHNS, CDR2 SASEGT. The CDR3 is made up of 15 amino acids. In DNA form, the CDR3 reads TGTGCCAGCAGTCTTCGACTAGCGGGAGCGGACGAGCAGTACTTC. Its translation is CASSLRLAGADEQYF.

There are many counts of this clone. The CDR3 loop is CAWSWDGSYEQYF. The CDR3 DNA follows: TGTGCCTGGAGTTGGGACGGTTCCTACGAGCAGTACTTC. This rearrangement joins TRBV30 to TRBJ2-7; TRBD1 or TRBD2 may be the D gene (5 bases each). Deletions cut 2 bases from V and 1 base from J, with 9 bases between. CDR3 length: 13 residues. CDR1 is GTSNPN, CDR2 SVGIG, per germline (reference sequence).

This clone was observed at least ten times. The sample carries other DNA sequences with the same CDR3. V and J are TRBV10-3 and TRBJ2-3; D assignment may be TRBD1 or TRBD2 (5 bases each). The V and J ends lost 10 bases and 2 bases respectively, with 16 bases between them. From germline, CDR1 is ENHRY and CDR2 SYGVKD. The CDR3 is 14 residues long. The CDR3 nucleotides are TGTGCCACCTGGGACCTCGAAAACACAGATACGCAGTATTTT. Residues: CATWDLENTDTQYF.